The 3 T cell receptor beta chains listed next were all sequenced from one sample in a study of Tregs in tolerant kidney transplant recipients (dated by TCRdb to between 2018 and 2021). Library preparation used the immunoSEQ multiplex PCR assay. The table comes from immuneACCESS by way of TCRdb, which keeps in-frame sequences with V and J called. Part of the clones is missing from these tables; in studies checked, under half for an unresolved V gene and the rest for unknown reasons. The sample includes roughly 120,000 clones, with around nine tenths observed a single time. In total, the top ten clones hold more than 0.45% of the sample. Sequenced input: CD4+ T cells from blood. These receptors originate from a human donor in good health.

The J gene is TRBJ2-2, the V gene TRBV29-1; 12 bases agree with TRBD2. CDR3 length: 15 residues. The ends lost 1 base at V and 4 bases at J; junction bases unmatched: 1. Germline V gives CDR1 SQVTM, CDR2 ANQGSEA. As DNA, the CDR3 is TGCAGCGTTGAAGGACTAGCGGGAGTCACCGGGGAGCTGTTTTTT. Encoded protein: CSVEGLAGVTGELFF.

The chain has TRBV25-1 and TRBJ2-7; a possible D gene is TRBD1 (6 bases). The V gene lost 4 bases and the J gene lost 4 bases, with 14 bases spanning the gap. CDR3 length equals 14 residues. Germline CDR1 MGHDK, CDR2 SYGVNS. CDR3 region: CASSGRGMGYEQYF. The CDR3 DNA follows: TGTGCCAGCAGTGGAAGGGGGATGGGGTACGAGCAGTACTTC.

The chain recombines TRBV29-1 with TRBJ1-4; D unclear. The CDR3 sequence is 11 residues long. Trimming removed 8 bases at V and 7 bases at J, with 11 bases between. Per germline, CDR1 SQVTM and CDR2 ANQGSEA. The CDR3: CSQRVGEKLFF. CDR3 bases: TGCAGCCAACGAGTGGGTGAAAAACTGTTTTTT. Together with reference TRBV29-1 and TRBJ1-4, the CDR3 gives the full variable domain: SAVISQKPSRDICQRGTSLTIQCQVDSQVTMMFWYRQQPGQSLTLIATANQGSEATYESGFVIDKFPISRPNLTFSTLTVSNMSPEDSSIYLCSQRVGEKLFFGSGTQLSVL.